Shown below are 14 T cell receptor beta chains from a single sample sequenced in a study of tumor-infiltrating lymphocytes in primary liver carcinoma. The roughly 17-32 mg bulk tissue piece was not sorted before simultaneous RNA and DNA extraction. A constant-region primer primed TCR beta cDNA synthesis from roughly 520 ng of total RNA. Employing slightly modified ARM-PCR, three nested multiplex PCR rounds were run, and these gave rise to the TCR beta libraries. Two initial PCR rounds of around 10 cycles each paired TRBV1-TRBV30 forward primers with a C-beta reverse primer. In TCRdb, the multiplex PCR reads were re-called with MiXCR into one record per CDR3 protein. The table includes about 130,000 distinct CDR3 sequences, 55% to 75% detected once. What was sequenced was liver tumor tissue from sampling region 3. This sample's subset: tumor region T3, left-lateral pole. The receptors come from a woman aged 55-70 years with primary liver carcinoma and hepatitis B virus infection.

In its sample, this clonotype was seen many times. This chain links TRBV5-4 with TRBJ1-1; possibly TRBD1 for D (5 bases). V was cut by 4 bases and J by 1 base, with 11 bases left in between. There are 14 residues in the CDR3. The germline CDR1 and CDR2 sequences are SGHNT and YYREEE (reference sequence). CDR3 region: CASSGPTENTEAFF. CDR3 nucleotides: TGTGCCAGCAGCGGCCCGACAGAGAACACTGAAGCTTTCTTT.

The chain employs TRBV11-2 and TRBJ2-5; a weak D match, TRBD2 (6 bases). The CDR3 covers 14 residues. The germline CDR1 and CDR2 sequences are SGHAT and FQNNGV. The V end lost 4 bases, the J end lost 3 bases, and 12 bases lay between the germline ends. The CDR3 is CASSSGRKKETQYF. DNA for the CDR3: TGTGCCAGCAGCTCGGGGAGGAAAAAAGAGACCCAGTACTTC.

This chain joins TRBV4-1 and TRBJ2-2, with D hard to call. Looked up from germline, CDR1 is MGHRA and CDR2 is YSYEKL. The CDR3 runs 13 residues. Trimming cost V 4 bases and J 4 bases, with 7 bases left between them. The CDR3 is CASSPPPTGELFF. Written as DNA, the CDR3 is TGCGCCAGCAGCCCCCCCCCCACCGGGGAGCTGTTTTTT.

Of note for this clonotype: Relative to the germline gene, one junction end is altered; a read error may explain this. The CDR3 DNA reads as TGTAGCGCAGAACGAAGGTGGAAGACCGGGGAGCTGTTTTTT. Translating gives CSAERRWKTGELFF. The chain joins TRBV29-1 to TRBJ2-2, with D perhaps TRBD2 (5 bases). Per the germline V gene, CDR1 is SQVTM and CDR2 is ANQGSEA. This CDR3 has 14 residues.

Details on this clonotype: One end of the junction fails to match germline, which may point to a read error. V usage is TRBV11-2 and J usage is TRBJ2-2; TRBD2 matches 14 bases. This CDR3 is 18 amino acids long. Looked up from germline, CDR1 is SGHAT and CDR2 is FQNNGV. CDR3 protein: CTSNLWVGTSGGPGELFF. DNA of the CDR3: TGTACCAGCAACTTATGGGTGGGGACTAGCGGGGGCCCCGGGGAGCTGTTTTTT.

The rearrangement uses TRBV5-4 and TRBJ1-2; 8 positions match TRBD1. There are 16 residues in the CDR3. CDR1 and CDR2 from the germline V gene are SGHNT and YYREEE (reference sequence). V trimming: 4 bases; J trimming: 2 bases; junction bases outside the gene matches: 10. CDR3 amino acids: CASSVAGTGLNYGYTF. CDR3 in DNA: TGTGCCAGCAGCGTAGCCGGGACAGGTCTAAACTATGGCTACACCTTC.

This clonotype was detected ten times or more. The chain links TRBV6-6 to TRBJ2-5; tentatively, D is TRBD1 (6 bases). Germline values: CDR1 MNHNY, CDR2 SVGAGI (reference sequence). This CDR3 comprises 17 residues. Trimming took off 0 bases at V and 1 base at J, with 15 bases between the two ends. The chain's CDR3 is CASSYSTYRAPQETQYF. In DNA, the CDR3 is TGTGCCAGCAGTTACTCGACTTACAGGGCTCCCCAAGAGACCCAGTACTTC.

This clonotype was recorded many times. The chain combines TRBV5-6 with TRBJ2-1; 8 bases fit TRBD2. V dropped 2 bases and J dropped 1; count of bases not matched to a gene: 2. Germline values: CDR1 SGHDT, CDR2 YYEEEE. The CDR3 contains 15 residues. DNA of the CDR3: TGTGCCAGCAGCTTTGCTAGCGGGTCCTACAATGAGCAGTTCTTC. Translating gives CASSFASGSYNEQFF.

To note about this clonotype: The junction differs from germline at one of its ends, possibly a read error. The chain has TRBV7-9 and TRBJ2-2; D not resolved. Per germline, CDR1 SEHNR and CDR2 FQNEAQ (reference sequence). The CDR3 spans 12 residues. In DNA, the CDR3 is TGTGCCAGCGGCTTGGTTAACGGGGAGCTGTTTTTT. It encodes CASGLVNGELFF. The whole variable domain, remainder taken from reference TRBV7-9 and TRBJ2-2, is DTGVSQNPRHKITKRGQNVTFRCDPISEHNRLYWYRQTLGQGPEFLTYFQNEAQLEKSRLLSDRFSAERPKGSFSTLEIQRTEQGDSAMYLCASGLVNGELFFGEGSRLTVL.

Points on this clonotype: Mismatch with germline at one junction end may stem from a read error. This sequence joins TRBV29-1 and TRBJ1-1, with D unresolved. The CDR3 covers 16 residues. Germline V CDR1 and CDR2: SQVTM, ANQGSEA. This chain's CDR3 is CCVVQTPNLHNTEAFF. CDR3 sequence (DNA): TGCTGCGTTGTTCAGACCCCGAACCTGCATAACACCGAAGCTTTCTTT.

This clonotype has a count of ten or more. The chain links TRBV5-6 to TRBJ1-1, with 7 bases matching TRBD1. Germline CDR1 SGHDT, CDR2 YYEEEE. This CDR3 has 15 amino acids. Trimming cost V 0 bases and J 5 bases; bases outside gene matches: 7. CDR3 DNA sequence: TGTGCCAGCAGCTTGGTAGACAGGGCTCGGACTGAAGCTTTCTTT. Amino acids: CASSLVDRARTEAFF.

Comment on this clonotype: Being one base from a much bigger clone, this may be a read error. Here the CDR3 omits its conserved ending phenylalanine or tryptophan, so a read error is the likely source. The chain is built from TRBV7-8 and TRBJ2-1; 7 positions agree with TRBD1. Germline V gene lookup returns CDR1 SGHVS and CDR2 FQNEAQ. This CDR3 has 12 residues. J lost 9 bases, V lost 5 bases, and 4 bases had no gene match. The CDR3 here is CASSTNRGEQFL. DNA for the CDR3: TGTGCCAGCAGCACCAACAGGGGTGAGCAGTTCTTA.

The chain has TRBV5-1 and TRBJ1-1, with D perhaps matching TRBD1 (5 bases). Germline V gene sequence: CDR1 SGHRS, CDR2 YFSETQ. V was cut by 2 bases and J by 1 base, with 12 bases left in between. The CDR3 length is 15 residues. CDR3 sequence (DNA): TGCGCCAGCAGCTTTCGGGGACGTTCGAACACTGAAGCTTTCTTT. It yields the protein CASSFRGRSNTEAFF. Together with reference TRBV5-1 and TRBJ1-1, the CDR3 gives the full variable domain: KAGVTQTPRYLIKTRGQQVTLSCSPISGHRSVSWYQQTPGQGLQFLFEYFSETQRNKGNFPGRFSGRQFSNSRSEMNVSTLELGDSALYLCASSFRGRSNTEAFFGQGTRLTVV.

On this clonotype itself: Lacking the conserved final phenylalanine or tryptophan, this CDR3 likely reflects a read error. No DNA is shown, since the ends of the CDR3 on it are uncertain; the CDR3 is the one TCRdb lists. The V and J genes are TRBV11-3 and TRBJ2-5. The CDR3 is 13 residues long, counting both termini. Germline lookup yields CDR1 SGHNT and CDR2 YENEEA. CDR3 protein: CASSLQLRETQHL.